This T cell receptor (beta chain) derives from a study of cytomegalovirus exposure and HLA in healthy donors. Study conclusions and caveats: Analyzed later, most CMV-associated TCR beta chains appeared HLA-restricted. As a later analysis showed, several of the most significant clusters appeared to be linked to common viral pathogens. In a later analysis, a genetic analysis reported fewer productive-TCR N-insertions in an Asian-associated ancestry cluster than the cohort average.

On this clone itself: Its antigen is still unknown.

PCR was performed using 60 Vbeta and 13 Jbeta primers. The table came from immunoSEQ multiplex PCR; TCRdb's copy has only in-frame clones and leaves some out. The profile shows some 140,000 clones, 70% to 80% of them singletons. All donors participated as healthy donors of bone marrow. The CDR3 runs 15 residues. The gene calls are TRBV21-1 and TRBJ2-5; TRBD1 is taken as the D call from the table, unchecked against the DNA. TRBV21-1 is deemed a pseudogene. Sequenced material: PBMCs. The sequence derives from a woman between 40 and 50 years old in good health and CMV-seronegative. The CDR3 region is CASGISGGYQETQYF. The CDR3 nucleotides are TGTGCCAGCGGAATTTCAGGGGGGTACCAAGAGACCCAGTACTTC.